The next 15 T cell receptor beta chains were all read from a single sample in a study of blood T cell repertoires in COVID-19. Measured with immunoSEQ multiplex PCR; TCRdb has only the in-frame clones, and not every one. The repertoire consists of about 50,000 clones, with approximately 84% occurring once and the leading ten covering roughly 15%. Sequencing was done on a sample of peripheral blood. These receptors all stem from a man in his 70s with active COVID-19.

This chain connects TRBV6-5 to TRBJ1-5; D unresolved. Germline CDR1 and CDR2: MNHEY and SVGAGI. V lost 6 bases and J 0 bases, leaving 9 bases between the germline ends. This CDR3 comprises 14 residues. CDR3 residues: CASRSPHSNQPQHF. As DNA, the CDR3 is TGTGCCAGCAGGTCCCCCCATAGCAATCAGCCCCAGCATTTT.

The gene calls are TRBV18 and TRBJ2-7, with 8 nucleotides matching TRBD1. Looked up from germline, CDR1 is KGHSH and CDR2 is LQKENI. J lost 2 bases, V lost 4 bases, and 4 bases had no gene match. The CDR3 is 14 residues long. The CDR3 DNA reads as TGTGCCAGCTCACGCCCGGGACAGGCCTACGAGCAGTACTTC. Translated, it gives CASSRPGQAYEQYF.

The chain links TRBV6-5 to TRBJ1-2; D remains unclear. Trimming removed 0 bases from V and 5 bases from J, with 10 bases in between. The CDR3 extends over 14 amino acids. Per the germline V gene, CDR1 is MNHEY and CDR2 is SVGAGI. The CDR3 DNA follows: TGTGCCAGCAGTTACTCGAGAGCCACTTATGGCTACACCTTC. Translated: CASSYSRATYGYTF.

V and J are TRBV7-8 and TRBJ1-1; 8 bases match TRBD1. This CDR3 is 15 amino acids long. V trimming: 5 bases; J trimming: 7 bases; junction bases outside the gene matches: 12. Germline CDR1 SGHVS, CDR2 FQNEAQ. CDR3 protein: CASSPETGTGLEAFF. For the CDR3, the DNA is TGTGCCAGCAGCCCAGAGACCGGGACAGGCCTTGAAGCTTTCTTT.

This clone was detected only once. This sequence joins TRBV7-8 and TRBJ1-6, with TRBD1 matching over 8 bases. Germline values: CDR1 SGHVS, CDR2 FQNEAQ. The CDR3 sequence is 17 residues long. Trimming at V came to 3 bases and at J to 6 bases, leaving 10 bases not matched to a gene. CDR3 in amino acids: CASSFLRGQETNSPLHF. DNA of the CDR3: TGTGCCAGCAGCTTTTTAAGGGGACAGGAGACTAATTCACCCCTCCACTTT. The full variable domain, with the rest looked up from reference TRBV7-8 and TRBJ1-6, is GAGVSQSPRYKVAKRGQDVALRCDPISGHVSLFWYQQALGQGPEFLTYFQNEAQLDKSGLPSDRFFAERPEGSVSTLKIQRTQQEDSAVYLCASSFLRGQETNSPLHFGNGTRLTVT.

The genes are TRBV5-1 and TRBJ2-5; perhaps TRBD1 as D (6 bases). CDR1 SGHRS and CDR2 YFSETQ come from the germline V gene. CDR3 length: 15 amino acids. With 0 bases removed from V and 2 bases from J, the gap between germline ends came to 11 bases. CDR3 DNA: TGCGCCAGCAGCTTGGGAGGACAGCTACAAGAGACCCAGTACTTC. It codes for CASSLGGQLQETQYF.

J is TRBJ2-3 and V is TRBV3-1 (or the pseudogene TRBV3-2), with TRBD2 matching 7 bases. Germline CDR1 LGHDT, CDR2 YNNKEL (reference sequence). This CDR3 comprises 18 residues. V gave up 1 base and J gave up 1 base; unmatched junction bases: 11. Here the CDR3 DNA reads TGTGCCAGCAGCCAAGGACTAGCAGCCCCCCGCGGCACAGATACGCAGTATTTT. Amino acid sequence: CASSQGLAAPRGTDTQYF.

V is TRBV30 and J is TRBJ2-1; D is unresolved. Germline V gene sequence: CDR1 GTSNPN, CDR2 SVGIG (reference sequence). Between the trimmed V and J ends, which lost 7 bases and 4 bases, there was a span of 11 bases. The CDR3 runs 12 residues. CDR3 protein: CASAEGYNEQFF. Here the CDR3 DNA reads TGTGCCTCGGCGGAAGGATACAATGAGCAGTTCTTC.

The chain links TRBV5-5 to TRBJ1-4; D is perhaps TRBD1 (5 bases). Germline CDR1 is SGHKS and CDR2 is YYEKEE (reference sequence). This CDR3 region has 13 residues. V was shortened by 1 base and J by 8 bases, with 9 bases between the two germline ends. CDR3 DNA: TGTGCCAGCAGCTTGTCGACAGTAGAAAAACTGTTTTTT. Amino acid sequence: CASSLSTVEKLFF. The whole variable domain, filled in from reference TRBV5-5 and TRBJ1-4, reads DAGVTQSPTHLIKTRGQQVTLRCSPISGHKSVSWYQQVLGQGPQFIFQYYEKEERGRGNFPDRFSARQFPNYSSELNVNALLLGDSALYLCASSLSTVEKLFFGSGTQLSVL.

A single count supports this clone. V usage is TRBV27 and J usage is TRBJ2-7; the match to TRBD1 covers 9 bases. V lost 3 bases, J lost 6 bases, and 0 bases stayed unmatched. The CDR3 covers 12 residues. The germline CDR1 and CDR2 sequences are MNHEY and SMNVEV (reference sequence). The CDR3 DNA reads TGTGCCAGCAGTTTGACAGGGGGCGAGCAGTACTTC. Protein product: CASSLTGGEQYF.

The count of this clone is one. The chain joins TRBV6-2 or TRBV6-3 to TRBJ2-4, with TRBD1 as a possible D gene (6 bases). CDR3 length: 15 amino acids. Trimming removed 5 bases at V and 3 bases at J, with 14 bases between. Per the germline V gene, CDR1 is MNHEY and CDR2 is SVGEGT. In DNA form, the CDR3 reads TGTGCCAGCAGTGCACACAGGGTGGACAAAAACATTCAGTACTTC. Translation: CASSAHRVDKNIQYF.

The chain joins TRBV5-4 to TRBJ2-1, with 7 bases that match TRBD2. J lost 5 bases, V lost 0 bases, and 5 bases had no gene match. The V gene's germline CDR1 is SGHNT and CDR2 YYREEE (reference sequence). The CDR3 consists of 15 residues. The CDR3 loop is CASSLGGSLNNEQFF. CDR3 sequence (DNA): TGTGCCAGCAGCTTGGGCGGGAGTCTAAACAATGAGCAGTTCTTC.

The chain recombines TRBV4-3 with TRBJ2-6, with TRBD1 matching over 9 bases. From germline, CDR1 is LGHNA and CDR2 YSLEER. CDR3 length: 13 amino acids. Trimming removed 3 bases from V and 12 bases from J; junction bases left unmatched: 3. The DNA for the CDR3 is TGCGCCAGCAGCCAGGGACAGGGCGGCGTCCTGACTTTC. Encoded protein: CASSQGQGGVLTF.

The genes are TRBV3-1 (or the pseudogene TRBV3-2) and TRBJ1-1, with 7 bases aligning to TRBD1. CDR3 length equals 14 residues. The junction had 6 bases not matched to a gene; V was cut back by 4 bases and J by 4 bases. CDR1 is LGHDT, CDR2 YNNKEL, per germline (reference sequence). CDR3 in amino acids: CASSPGQSGTEAFF. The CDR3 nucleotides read TGTGCCAGCAGCCCGGGACAGTCGGGCACTGAAGCTTTCTTT.

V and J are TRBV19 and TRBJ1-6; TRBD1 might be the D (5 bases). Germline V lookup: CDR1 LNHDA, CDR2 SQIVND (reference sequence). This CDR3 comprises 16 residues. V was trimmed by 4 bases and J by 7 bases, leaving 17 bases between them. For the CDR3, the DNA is TGTGCCAGTAGTACTTCCGGAGGGGCTGGCAATTCACCCCTCCACTTT. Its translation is CASSTSGGAGNSPLHF.